This T cell receptor beta chain was captured by sequencing in a study of CD8 T cells in cerebrospinal fluid in Alzheimer's disease (dated by TCRdb to 2020 to 2022). In terms of the full investigation: CSF T cell clonal expansion was assessed with two single-cell approaches: plate-based nested PCR sequencing and droplet-based sequencing. A total of 20 to 25 samples were covered by the CSF gene-expression analysis, which included Parkinson's disease patients. The study tested whether clonally expanded T cells were present in cerebrospinal fluid from healthy elderly individuals and from patients with neurodegenerative disease. In the droplet-based CSF analysis comparing patients with controls, there were some ten healthy controls (about 11,000 cells) and some ten patients with MCI or Alzheimer's disease (roughly 9,400 cells).

This clonotype registers as medium-sized (0.01 to 0.1%) by frequency; no count is noted. Its antigen is not yet known. The library relied on 10x single-cell sequencing. CSF cells were profiled with 10X Genomics single-cell V(D)J and 5' gene-expression libraries. CSF single-cell TCR libraries were sequenced on an Illumina NextSeq550. In the paper's pipeline: V(D)J reads were aligned to the vdj-GRCh38 alts ensemble 2.0.0 reference and were analysed with the Cell Ranger vdj pipeline. A clonotype was defined as a group of cell barcodes sharing the same set of productive CDR3 nucleotide sequences. To connect clonality with transcriptional profiles, clonotype information was added to the gene-expression metadata in Seurat v3.0. Any CSF cell with more than 1,800 genes, more than 7,500 UMIs or more than 10% mitochondrial reads was removed. To identify TCRs with known antigen specificity, CDR3-beta sequences were compared against VDJdb. Clone sharing was examined by network analysis using the R package qgraph, in which only TCRs with complete alpha and beta chains were included. One entry per CDR3 protein sequence results from the TCRdb reprocessing of the reads, with DNA left out. TCRdb assigned the V and J calls; the authors' analysis was not used. This sample's table carries 1,500 to 2,000 distinct CDR3 sequences. More than 8.5% of the sample belongs to the ten largest clones.

None of the participants had acute infectious disease, and every participant was in good physical condition. Live CSF cells for droplet-based sequencing were sorted with a live/dead marker. To pellet immune cells, CSF obtained by lumbar puncture was centrifuged at 300g. CSF samples were checked for red blood cells, and any sample contaminated with blood was excluded. CSF cells were cryopreserved in freezing medium, frozen overnight at -80 degrees C, and subsequently stored in liquid nitrogen. Before analysis, CSF samples were stored for less than seven months. The CDR3 measures 15 amino acids from cysteine to phenylalanine. The entry carries no DNA sequence. The germline V gene gives CDR1 as SGHRS and CDR2 as YFSETQ. Points the paper makes about the study in general: In patients with MCI or Alzheimer's disease, the biggest CSF clone accounted for a larger percentage of TCRs than in controls. The EBV-specific clones were neither the most highly expanded clones nor enriched among patients. The overall clonality comparison included only samples with detectable clones (11 healthy, 5 MCI, 5 AD, 6 PD). Finding EBV-specific TCRs in CSF, the authors cautioned, does not establish a causal link between EBV and Alzheimer's disease. In pooled data, a highly expanded clone (at least 3% of TCRs) was found in 1 of 10 healthy subjects versus 4 of 6 Alzheimer's patients.

The chain couples TRBV5-1 to TRBJ1-1; TCRdb's assignment of TRBD1 cannot be checked, as there is no DNA. This receptor was taken from a human donor in good health. Material: cerebrospinal fluid. The CDR3 is CASSLGTAGDTEAFF.